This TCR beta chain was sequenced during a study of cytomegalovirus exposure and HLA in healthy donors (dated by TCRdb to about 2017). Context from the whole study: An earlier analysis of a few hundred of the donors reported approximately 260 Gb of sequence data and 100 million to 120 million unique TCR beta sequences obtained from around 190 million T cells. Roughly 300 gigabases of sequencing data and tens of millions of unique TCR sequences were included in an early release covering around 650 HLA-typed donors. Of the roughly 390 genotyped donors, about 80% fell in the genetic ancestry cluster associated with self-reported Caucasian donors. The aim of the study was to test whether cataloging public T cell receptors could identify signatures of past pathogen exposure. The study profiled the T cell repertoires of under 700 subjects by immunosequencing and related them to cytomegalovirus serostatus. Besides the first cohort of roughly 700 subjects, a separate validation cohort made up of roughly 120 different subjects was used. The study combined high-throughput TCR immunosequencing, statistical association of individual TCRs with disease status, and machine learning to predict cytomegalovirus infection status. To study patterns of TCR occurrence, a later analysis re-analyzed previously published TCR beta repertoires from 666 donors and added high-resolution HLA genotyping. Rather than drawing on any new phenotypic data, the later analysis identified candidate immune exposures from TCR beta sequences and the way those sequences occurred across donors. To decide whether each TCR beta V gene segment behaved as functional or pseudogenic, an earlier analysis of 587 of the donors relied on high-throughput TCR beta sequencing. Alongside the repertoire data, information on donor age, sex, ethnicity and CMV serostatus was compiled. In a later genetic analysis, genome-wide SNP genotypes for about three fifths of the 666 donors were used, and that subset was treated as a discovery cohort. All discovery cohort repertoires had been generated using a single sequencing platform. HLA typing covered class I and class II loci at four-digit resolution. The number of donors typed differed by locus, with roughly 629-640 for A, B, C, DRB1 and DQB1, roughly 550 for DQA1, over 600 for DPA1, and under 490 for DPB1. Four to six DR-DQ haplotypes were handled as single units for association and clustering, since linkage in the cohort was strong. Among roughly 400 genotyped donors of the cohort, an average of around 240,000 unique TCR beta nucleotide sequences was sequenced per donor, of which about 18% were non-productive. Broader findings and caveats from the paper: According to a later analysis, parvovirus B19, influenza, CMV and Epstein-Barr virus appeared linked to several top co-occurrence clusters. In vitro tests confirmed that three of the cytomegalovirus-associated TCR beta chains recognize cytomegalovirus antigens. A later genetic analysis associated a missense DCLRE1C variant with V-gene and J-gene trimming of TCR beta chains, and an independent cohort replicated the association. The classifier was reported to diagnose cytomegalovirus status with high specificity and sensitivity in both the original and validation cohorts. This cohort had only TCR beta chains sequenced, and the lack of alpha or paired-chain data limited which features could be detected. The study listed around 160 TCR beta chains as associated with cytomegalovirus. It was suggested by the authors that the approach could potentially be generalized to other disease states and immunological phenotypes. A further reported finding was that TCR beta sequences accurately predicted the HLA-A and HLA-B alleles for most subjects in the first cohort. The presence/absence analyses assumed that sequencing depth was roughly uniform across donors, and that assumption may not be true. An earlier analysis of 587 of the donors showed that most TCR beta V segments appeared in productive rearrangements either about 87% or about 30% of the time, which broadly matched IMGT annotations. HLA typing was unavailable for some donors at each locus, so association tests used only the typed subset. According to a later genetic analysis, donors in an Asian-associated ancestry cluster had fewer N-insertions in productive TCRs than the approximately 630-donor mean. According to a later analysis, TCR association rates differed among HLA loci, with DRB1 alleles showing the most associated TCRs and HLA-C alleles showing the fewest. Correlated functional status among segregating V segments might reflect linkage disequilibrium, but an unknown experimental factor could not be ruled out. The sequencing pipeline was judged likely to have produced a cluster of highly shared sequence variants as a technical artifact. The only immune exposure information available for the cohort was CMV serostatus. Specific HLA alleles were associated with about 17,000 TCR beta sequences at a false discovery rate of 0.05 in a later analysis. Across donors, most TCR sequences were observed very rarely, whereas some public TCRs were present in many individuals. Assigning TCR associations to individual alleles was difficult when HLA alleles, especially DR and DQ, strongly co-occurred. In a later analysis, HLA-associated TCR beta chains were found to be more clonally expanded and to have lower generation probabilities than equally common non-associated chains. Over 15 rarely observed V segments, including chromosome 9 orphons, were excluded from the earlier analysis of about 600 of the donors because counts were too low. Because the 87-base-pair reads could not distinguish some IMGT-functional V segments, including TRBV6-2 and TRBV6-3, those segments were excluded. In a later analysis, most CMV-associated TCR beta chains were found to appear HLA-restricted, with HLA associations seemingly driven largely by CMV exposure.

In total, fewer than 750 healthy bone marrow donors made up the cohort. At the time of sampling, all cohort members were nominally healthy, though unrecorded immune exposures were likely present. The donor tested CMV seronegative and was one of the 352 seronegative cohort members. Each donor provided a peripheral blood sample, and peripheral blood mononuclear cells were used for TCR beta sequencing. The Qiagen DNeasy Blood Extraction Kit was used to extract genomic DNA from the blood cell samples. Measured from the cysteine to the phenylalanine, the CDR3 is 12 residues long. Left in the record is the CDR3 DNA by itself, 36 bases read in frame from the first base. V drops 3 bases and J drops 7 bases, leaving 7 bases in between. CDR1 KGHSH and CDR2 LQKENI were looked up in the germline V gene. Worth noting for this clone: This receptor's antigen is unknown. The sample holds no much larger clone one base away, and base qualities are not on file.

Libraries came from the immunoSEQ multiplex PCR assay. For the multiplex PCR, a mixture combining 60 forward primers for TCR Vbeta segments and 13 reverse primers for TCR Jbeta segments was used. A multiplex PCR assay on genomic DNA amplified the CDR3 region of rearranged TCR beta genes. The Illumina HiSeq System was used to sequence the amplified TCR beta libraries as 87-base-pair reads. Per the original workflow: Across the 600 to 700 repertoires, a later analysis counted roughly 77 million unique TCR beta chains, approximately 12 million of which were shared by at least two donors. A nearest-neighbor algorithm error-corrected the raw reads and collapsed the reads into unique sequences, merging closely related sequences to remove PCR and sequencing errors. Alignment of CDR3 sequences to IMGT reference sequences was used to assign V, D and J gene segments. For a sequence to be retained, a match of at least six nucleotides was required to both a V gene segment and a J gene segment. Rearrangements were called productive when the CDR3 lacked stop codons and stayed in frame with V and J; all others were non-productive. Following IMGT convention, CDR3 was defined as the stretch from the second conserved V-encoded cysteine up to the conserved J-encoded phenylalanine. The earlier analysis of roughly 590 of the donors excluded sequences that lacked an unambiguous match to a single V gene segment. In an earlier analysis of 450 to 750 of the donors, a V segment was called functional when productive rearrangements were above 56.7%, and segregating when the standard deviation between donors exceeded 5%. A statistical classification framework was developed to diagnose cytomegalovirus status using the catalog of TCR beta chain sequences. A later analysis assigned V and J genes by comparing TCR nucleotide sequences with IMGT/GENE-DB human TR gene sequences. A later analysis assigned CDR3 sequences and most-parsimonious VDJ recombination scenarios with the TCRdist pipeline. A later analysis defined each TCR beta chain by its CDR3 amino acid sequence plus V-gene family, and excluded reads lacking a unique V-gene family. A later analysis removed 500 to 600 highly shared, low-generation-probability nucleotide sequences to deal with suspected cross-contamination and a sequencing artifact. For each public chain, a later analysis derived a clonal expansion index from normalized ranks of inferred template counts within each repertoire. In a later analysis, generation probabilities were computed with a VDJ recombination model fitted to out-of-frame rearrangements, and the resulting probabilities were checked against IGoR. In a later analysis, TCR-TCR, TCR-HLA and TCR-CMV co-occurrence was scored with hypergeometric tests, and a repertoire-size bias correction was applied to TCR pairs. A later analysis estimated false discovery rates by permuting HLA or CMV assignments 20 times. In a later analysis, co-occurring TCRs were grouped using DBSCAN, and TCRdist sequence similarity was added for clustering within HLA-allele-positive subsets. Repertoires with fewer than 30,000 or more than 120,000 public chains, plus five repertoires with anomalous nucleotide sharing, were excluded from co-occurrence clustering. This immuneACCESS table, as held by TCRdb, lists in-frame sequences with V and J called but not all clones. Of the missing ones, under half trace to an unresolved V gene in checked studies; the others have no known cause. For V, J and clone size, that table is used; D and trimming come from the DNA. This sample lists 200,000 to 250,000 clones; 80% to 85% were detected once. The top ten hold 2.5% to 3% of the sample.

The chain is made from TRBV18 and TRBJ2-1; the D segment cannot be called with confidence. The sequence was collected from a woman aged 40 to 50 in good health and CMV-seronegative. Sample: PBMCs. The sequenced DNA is TGTGCCAGCTCACCGGTAGTTAATGAGCAGTTCTTC. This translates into CASSPVVNEQFF.